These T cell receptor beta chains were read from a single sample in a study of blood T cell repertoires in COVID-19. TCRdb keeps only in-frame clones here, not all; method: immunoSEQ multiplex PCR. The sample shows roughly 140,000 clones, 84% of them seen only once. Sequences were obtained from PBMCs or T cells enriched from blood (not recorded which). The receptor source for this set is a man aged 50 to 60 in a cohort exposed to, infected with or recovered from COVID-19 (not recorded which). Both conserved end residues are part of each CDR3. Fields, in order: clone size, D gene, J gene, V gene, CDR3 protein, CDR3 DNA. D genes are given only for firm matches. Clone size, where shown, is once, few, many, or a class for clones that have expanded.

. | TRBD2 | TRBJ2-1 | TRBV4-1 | CASSQPGLAGYNEQFF | TGCGCCAGCAGCCAACCGGGACTAGCGGGTTACAATGAGCAGTTCTTC
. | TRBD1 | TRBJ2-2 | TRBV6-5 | CASRAGGQTGELFF | TGTGCCAGCAGGGCAGGGGGTCAGACCGGGGAGCTGTTTTTT
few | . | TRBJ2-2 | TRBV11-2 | CASSSKPPGANTGELFF | TGTGCCAGCAGTTCAAAGCCGCCGGGAGCGAACACCGGGGAGCTGTTTTTT
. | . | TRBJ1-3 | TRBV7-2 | CASSFSGTNTGGTIYF | TGTGCCAGCAGCTTTTCTGGGACCAACACGGGGGGCACCATATATTTT
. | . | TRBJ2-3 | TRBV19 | CASSIVLAVTDTQYF | TGTGCCAGTAGTATAGTACTAGCAGTAACAGATACGCAGTATTTT
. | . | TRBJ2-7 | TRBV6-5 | CASSYSLTETYEQYF | TGTGCCAGCAGTTACTCCCTGACAGAGACCTACGAGCAGTACTTC
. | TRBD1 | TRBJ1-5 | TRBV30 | CAWGDRGDQPQHF | TGTGCCTGGGGTGACAGGGGAGATCAGCCCCAGCATTTT
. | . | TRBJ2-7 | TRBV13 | CASSLARGYEQYF | TGTGCCAGCAGCTTGGCCAGAGGATACGAGCAGTACTTC
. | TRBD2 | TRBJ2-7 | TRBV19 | CASSFGLAVTYEQYF | TGTGCCAGTAGTTTTGGACTAGCGGTTACCTACGAGCAGTACTTC
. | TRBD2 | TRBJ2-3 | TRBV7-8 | CASSLQSGGITDTQYF | TGTGCCAGCAGCTTACAGAGCGGGGGGATCACAGATACGCAGTATTTT
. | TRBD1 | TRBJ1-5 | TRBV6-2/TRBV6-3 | CASSLQGSWNQPQHF | TGTGCCAGCAGTCTACAGGGGTCGTGGAATCAGCCCCAGCATTTT
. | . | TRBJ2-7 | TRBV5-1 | CASSLTASYEQYF | TGCGCCAGCAGCTTGACCGCGTCCTACGAGCAGTACTTC
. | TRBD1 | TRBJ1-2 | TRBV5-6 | CASSFLGGGYTF | TGTGCCAGCAGCTTTCTAGGGGGCGGCTACACCTTC
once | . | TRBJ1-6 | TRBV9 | CASSLQGAYSPLHF | TGTGCCAGCAGCCTACAGGGAGCTTATTCACCCCTCCACTTT
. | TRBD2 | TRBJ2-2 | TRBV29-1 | CSASRLADYTGELFF | TGCAGCGCCTCTAGGCTAGCGGACTACACCGGGGAGCTGTTTTTT
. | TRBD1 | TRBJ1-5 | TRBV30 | CAWRGQGGQPQHF | TGTGCCTGGAGAGGACAGGGTGGGCAGCCCCAGCATTTT
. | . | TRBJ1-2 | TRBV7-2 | CASSLVGGSLNYGYTF | TGTGCCAGCAGCCTCGTGGGTGGGAGCCTTAACTATGGCTACACCTTC
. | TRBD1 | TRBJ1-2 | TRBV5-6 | CASSSRQGGGYTF | TGTGCCAGCAGCTCGAGACAGGGAGGAGGCTACACCTTC
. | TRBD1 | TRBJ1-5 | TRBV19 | CASSTTTGGSSNQPQHF | TGTGCCAGTAGTACCACAACAGGGGGTAGTAGCAATCAGCCCCAGCATTTT
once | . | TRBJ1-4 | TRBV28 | CASRSDSATNEKLFF | TGTGCCAGCAGGTCTGACAGTGCAACTAATGAAAAACTGTTTTTT